A single sample is the source of the 9 T cell receptor beta chains below, sequenced in a study of OX40 agonist ivuxolimab in advanced cancers. Using immunoSEQ multiplex PCR, the repertoire was profiled, and TCRdb retains in-frame clones only, with some absent. The profile covers 100,000 to 150,000 clones, with about 92% appearing a single time and roughly 1% taken by the ten largest. Sequences were derived from CD4+ or CD8+ T cells sorted from blood, sampled in a trial of the OX40 agonist ivuxolimab. These receptors were obtained from an adult with an advanced solid tumor such as melanoma, head and neck, liver or kidney cancer.

The CDR3 reads CASSLASSLQQETQYF. DNA of the CDR3: TGTGCCAGCAGCTTGGCCTCCTCACTTCAACAAGAGACCCAGTACTTC. This chain uses TRBV5-4 with TRBJ2-5, with D unclear. The CDR3 runs 16 residues. Between the trimmed V and J ends, which lost 0 bases and 2 bases, there was a span of 14 bases. Germline CDR1 SGHNT, CDR2 YYREEE (reference sequence).

This clone was recorded once. The J gene is TRBJ2-7, the V gene TRBV27; the D gene is possibly TRBD2 (7 bases). Trimming stripped 10 bases from V and 7 bases from J, with 17 bases between. The CDR3 length is 12 residues. Germline V CDR1 and CDR2: MNHEY, SMNVEV (reference sequence). The CDR3 reads CATKGGGGEQYF. The CDR3 region has the DNA TGTGCCACCAAGGGGGGGGGTGGAGAGCAGTACTTC.

CDR3 sequence: CASSVGGVPLFSGYTF. In DNA, the CDR3 is TGTGCCAGCAGTGTTGGTGGAGTTCCTCTATTCTCCGGCTACACCTTC. This chain links TRBV6-1 with TRBJ1-2; D is unresolved. Trimming stripped 4 bases from V and 8 bases from J, with 23 bases between. CDR3 length: 16 amino acids. Germline CDR1 is MNHNS and CDR2 is SASEGT.

The DNA for the CDR3 is TGTGCCAGCTCACCACGGACAGGGGCTTTAGGGGCCAACGTCCTGACTTTC. It yields the protein CASSPRTGALGANVLTF. The rearrangement joins TRBV18 to TRBJ2-6; 9 bases are shared with TRBD1. Germline V gene sequence: CDR1 KGHSH, CDR2 LQKENI. V trimming: 1 base; J trimming: 4 bases; junction bases outside the gene matches: 5. The CDR3 covers 17 residues.

The chain recombines TRBV6-5 with TRBJ2-7; either TRBD1 or TRBD2 may fit D (5 bases each). Trimming removed 0 bases from V and 6 bases from J, with 15 bases in between. The CDR3 extends over 15 amino acids. Germline V lookup: CDR1 MNHEY, CDR2 SVGAGI. This CDR3 is CASSYSDSGSGEQYF. The CDR3 DNA reads as TGTGCCAGCAGTTACTCAGACAGCGGTTCGGGCGAGCAGTACTTC.

This chain joins TRBV5-5 and TRBJ1-5; perhaps TRBD1 as D (6 bases). Germline V gene lookup returns CDR1 SGHKS and CDR2 YYEKEE (reference sequence). Deletions cut 2 bases from V and 0 bases from J, with 12 bases between. There are 16 residues in the CDR3. The DNA of the CDR3 is TGTGCCAGCAGCTTCTTCCAGGGGATTAGCAATCAGCCCCAGCATTTT. Amino acid sequence: CASSFFQGISNQPQHF. The entire variable domain, with the rest obtained from reference TRBV5-5 and TRBJ1-5, is as follows: DAGVTQSPTHLIKTRGQQVTLRCSPISGHKSVSWYQQVLGQGPQFIFQYYEKEERGRGNFPDRFSARQFPNYSSELNVNALLLGDSALYLCASSFFQGISNQPQHFGDGTRLSIL.

The CDR3 reads CASSSEAGAIYEQYF. In DNA form, the CDR3 reads TGTGCCAGCAGTTCAGAAGCGGGGGCCATCTACGAGCAGTACTTC. This sequence joins TRBV27 and TRBJ2-7; 8 bases line up with TRBD2. With 4 bases clipped from V and 3 bases from J, the junction kept 8 bases outside the gene matches. CDR1 MNHEY and CDR2 SMNVEV come from the germline V gene (reference sequence). This CDR3 has 15 amino acids.

This clone was detected once. The CDR3 coding sequence is TGCGCCAGCCGAGGACAGGCGAGCTCCTACGAGCAGTACTTC. Translated: CASRGQASSYEQYF. The V call is TRBV5-1, the J call TRBJ2-7; 7 nucleotides align to TRBD1. The CDR3 has 14 residues. Germline CDR1 SGHRS, CDR2 YFSETQ. Trimming at V came to 7 bases and at J to 0 bases, leaving 7 bases not matched to a gene.

The rearrangement uses TRBV7-2 and TRBJ1-5; no reliable D call. This CDR3 comprises 16 residues. CDR1 is SGHTA, CDR2 FQGNSA, per germline. V shed 1 base and J shed 0 bases, with 10 bases lying between them. The CDR3 sequence: CASSLGGWGSNQPQHF. The CDR3 DNA reads TGTGCCAGCAGCTTAGGGGGTTGGGGTAGCAATCAGCCCCAGCATTTT.